This entry concerns a single T cell receptor beta chain. Its target is unknown. The data were taken from a study of shared clonotypes between healthy human individuals. Study findings and constraints: The donor pool, a small one, limited the genetic and exposure-history diversity represented. Between a handful of donors, naive CD4 clonotypes were shared at a level of about 5%.

Per the authors' pipeline: From ImmunoSEQ came sequences covering only the junction and carrying no quality scores, so filtering differed. The data were produced by immunoSEQ multiplex PCR, yet TCRdb's version contains in-frame clones alone and is incomplete. V and J calls and clone size are those listed in that table; D and trimming were worked out from the DNA. The table includes millions of clones, 90% to 95% detected once. With 6 bases removed from V and 6 bases from J, the gap between germline ends came to 6 bases. From germline, CDR1 is SQVTM and CDR2 ANQGSEA. This CDR3 has 10 amino acids. Positive CCR7 selection of CD45RO-negative cells yielded the naive CD8 cells, and terminally differentiated effector memory CD45RA+ cells were excluded.

The source of this sequence is a man aged 18-30 years in good health. Some clones in this sample may be carry-over from other donors' samples. The chain uses TRBV29-1 and TRBJ2-1, with D unresolved. Source material: naive CD8+ T cells from PBMCs. CDR3 DNA: TGCAGCGTGTGGATCAATGAGCAGTTCTTC. Translated: CSVWINEQFF.